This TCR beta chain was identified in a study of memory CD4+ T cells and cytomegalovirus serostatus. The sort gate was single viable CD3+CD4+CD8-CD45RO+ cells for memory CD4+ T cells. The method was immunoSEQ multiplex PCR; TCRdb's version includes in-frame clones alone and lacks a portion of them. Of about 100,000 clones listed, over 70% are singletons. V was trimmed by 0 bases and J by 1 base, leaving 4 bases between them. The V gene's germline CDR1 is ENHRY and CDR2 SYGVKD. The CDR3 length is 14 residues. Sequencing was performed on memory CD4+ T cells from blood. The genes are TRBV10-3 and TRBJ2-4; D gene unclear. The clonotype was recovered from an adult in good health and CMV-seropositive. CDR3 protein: CAISESVAKNIQYF. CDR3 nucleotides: TGTGCCATCAGTGAGTCGGTGGCCAAAAACATTCAGTACTTC.